This TCR beta chain was retrieved from a study of cytomegalovirus exposure and HLA in healthy donors. Findings and caveats of the study: Most of the TCR beta V segments (in an earlier analysis) were productive either about 90% or about 30% of the time. According to reports, the classifier identified cytomegalovirus status with high specificity and sensitivity.

60 Vbeta and 13 Jbeta primers were used in PCR. Sequencing used immunoSEQ multiplex PCR; TCRdb keeps in-frame clones, though not all of them. The sample has 70,000 to 95,000 clones, approximately 80% seen once. The sample holds a few counts of this clone. What it binds is unknown. This sequence originates from a human donor in good health. The specimen was PBMCs.

CDR3 nucleotides: TGTGCCAGCAGTTTTAGCCCCCGGTATGGCTACACCTTC. Translation: CASSFSPRYGYTF. V usage is TRBV6-5 and J usage is TRBJ1-2; D not certain. CDR1 MNHEY and CDR2 SVGAGI come from the germline V gene. Between the trimmed V and J ends, which lost 4 bases and 5 bases, there was a span of 11 bases. This CDR3 comprises 13 residues.